The clone carrying this T cell receptor (beta chain) came up many times. Its antigen is undetermined. The investigators amplified TCR beta CDR3 regions from RNA transcripts. The study used the HTBI primer set for a first-round RT-PCR of the TCR CDR3. Each CDR3 protein gets one entry after TCRdb re-called the multiplex PCR reads with MiXCR. The table has under 300,000 distinct CDR3 sequences, roughly 15% seen once; the top ten hold about 30%. The data belong to a study of T cells in Graves' hyperthyroidism and ophthalmopathy. The overall study: At the time of initial diagnosis and before any treatment, peripheral blood was collected. Overall study results and limits: Ophthalmopathy got predicted by the model a median about six months before its onset.

Disease duration under 2 months; hyperthyroidism patients were aged 18 to 65. Blood dates from first hyperthyroidism diagnosis, before any ophthalmopathy symptoms. The germline V gene has CDR1 SNHLY and CDR2 FYNNEI. This CDR3 is built from 16 residues. V dropped 5 bases and J dropped 5; count of bases not matched to a gene: 7. The sequence was obtained from a woman in her forties or fifties with Graves' hyperthyroidism that later progressed to Graves' ophthalmopathy. The V and J genes are TRBV2 and TRBJ2-5, with TRBD2 identical over 14 bases. The source material was blood. The CDR3 coding sequence is TGTGCCAGCAGTTACGGGACTAGCGGGAGACGGGAGACCCAGTACTTC. Protein product: CASSYGTSGRRETQYF. Looking up the rest from reference TRBV2 and TRBJ2-5 gives the full variable domain: EPEVTQTPSHQVTQMGQEVILRCVPISNHLYFYWYRQILGQKVEFLVSFYNNEISEKSEIFDDQFSVERPDGSNFTLKIRSTKLEDSAMYFCASSYGTSGRRETQYFGPGTRLLVL.